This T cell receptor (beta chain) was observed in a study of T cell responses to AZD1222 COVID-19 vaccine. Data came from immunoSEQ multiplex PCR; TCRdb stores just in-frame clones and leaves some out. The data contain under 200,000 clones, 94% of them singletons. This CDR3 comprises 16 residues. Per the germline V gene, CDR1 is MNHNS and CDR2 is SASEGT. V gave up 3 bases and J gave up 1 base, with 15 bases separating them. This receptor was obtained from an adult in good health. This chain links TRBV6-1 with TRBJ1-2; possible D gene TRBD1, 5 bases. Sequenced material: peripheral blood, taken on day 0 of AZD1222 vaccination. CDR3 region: CASSERGGRSNYGYTF. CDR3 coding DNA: TGTGCCAGCAGTGAGCGGGGCGGGCGGAGTAACTATGGCTACACCTTC.